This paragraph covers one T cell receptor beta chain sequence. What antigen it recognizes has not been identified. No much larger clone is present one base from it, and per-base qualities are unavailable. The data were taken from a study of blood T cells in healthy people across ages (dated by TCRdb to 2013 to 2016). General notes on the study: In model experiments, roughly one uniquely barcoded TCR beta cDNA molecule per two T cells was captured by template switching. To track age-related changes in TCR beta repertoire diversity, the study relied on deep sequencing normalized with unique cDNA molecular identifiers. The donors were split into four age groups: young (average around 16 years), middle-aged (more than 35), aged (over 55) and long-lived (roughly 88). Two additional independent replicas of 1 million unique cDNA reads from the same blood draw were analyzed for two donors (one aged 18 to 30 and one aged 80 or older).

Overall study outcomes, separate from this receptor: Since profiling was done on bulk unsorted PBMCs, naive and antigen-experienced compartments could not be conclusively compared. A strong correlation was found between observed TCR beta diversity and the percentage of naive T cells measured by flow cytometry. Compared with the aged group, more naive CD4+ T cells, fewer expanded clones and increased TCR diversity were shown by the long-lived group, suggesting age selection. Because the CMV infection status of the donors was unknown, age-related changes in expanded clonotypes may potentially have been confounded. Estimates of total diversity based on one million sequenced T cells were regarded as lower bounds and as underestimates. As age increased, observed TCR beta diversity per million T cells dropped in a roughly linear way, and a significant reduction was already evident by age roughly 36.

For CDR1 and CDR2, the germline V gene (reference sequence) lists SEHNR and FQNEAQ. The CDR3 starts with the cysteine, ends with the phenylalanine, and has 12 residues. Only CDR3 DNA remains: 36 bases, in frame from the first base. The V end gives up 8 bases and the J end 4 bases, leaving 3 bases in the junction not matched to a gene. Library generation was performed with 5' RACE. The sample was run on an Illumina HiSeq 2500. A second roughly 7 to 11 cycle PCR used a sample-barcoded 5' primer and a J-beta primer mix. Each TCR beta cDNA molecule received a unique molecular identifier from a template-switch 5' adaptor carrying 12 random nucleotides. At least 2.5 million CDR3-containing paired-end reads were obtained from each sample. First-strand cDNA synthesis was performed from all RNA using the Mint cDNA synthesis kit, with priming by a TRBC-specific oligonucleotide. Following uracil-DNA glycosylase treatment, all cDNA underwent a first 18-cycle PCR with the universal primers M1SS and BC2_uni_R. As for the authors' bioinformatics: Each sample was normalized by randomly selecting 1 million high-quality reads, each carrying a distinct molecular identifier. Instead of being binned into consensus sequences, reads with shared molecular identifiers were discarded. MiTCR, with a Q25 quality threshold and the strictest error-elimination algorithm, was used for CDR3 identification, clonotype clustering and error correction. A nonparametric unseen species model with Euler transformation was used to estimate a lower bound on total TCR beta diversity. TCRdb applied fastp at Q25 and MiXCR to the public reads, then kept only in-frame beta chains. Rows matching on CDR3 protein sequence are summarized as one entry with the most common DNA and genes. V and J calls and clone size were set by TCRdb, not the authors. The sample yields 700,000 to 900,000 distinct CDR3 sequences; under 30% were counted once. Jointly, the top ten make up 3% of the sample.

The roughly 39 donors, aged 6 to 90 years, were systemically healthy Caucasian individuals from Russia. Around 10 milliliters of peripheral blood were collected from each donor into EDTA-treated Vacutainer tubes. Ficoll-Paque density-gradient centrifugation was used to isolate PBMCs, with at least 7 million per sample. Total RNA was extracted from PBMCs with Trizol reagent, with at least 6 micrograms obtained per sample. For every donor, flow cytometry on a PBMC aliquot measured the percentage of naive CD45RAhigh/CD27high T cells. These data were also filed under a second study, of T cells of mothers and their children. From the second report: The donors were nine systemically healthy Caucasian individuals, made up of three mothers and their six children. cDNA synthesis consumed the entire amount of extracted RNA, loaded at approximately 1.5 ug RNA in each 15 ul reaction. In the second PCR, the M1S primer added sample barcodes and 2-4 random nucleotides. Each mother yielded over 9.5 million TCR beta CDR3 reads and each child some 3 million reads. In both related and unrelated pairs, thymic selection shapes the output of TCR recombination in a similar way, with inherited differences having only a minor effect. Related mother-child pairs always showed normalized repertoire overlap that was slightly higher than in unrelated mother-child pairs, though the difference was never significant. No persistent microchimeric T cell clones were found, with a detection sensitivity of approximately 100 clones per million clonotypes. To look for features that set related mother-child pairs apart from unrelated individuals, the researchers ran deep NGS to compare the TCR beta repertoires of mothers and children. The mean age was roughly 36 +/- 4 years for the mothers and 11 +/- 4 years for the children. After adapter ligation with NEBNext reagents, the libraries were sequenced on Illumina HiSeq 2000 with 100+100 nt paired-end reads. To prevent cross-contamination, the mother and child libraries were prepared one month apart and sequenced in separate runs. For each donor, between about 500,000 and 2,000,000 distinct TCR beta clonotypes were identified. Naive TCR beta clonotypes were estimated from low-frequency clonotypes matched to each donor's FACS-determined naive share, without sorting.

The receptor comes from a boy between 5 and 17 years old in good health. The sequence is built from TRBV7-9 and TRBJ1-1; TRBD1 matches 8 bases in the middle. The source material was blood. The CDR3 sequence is CASDRGFTEAFF. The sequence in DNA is TGTGCCAGCGACAGGGGATTCACTGAAGCTTTCTTT.